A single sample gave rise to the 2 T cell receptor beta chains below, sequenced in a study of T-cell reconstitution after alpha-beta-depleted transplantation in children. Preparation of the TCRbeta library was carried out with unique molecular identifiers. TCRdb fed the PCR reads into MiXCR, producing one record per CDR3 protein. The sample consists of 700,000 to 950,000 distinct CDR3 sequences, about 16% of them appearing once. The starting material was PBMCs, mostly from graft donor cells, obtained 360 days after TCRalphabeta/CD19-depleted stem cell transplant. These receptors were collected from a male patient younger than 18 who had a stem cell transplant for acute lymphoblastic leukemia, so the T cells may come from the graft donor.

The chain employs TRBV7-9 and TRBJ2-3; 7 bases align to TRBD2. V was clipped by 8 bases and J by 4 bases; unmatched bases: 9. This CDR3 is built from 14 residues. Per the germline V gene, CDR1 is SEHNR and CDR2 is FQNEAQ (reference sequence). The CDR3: CASRGEGHPDTQYF. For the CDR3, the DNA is TGTGCCAGCCGGGGGGAGGGCCATCCAGATACGCAGTATTTT. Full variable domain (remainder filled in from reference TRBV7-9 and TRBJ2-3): DTGVSQNPRHKITKRGQNVTFRCDPISEHNRLYWYRQTLGQGPEFLTYFQNEAQLEKSRLLSDRFSAERPKGSFSTLEIQRTEQGDSAMYLCASRGEGHPDTQYFGPGTRLTVL.

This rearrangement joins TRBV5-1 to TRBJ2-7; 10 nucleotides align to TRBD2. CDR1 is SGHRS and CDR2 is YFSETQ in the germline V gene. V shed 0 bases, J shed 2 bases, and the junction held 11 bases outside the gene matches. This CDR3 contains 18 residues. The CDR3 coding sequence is TGCGCCAGCAGCTTGGCCTCGTCTAGCGGGAGCTTAACCTACGAGCAGTACTTC. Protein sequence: CASSLASSSGSLTYEQYF.